A selection of T cell receptor beta chains follows, all from one sample in a study of cytomegalovirus exposure and HLA in healthy donors. Sequencing was performed with immunoSEQ multiplex PCR; in TCRdb, only in-frame clones are kept and a portion is missing. The sample consists of some 130,000 clones, almost 90% of them appearing once. Sequencing was performed on PBMCs. The source of these receptors is a man aged 30 to 39 in good health and CMV-seronegative. The CDR3 runs from the conserved cysteine through the conserved F or W. A D gene is named only where the DNA matches it firmly. Size values are once, few and many counts, or a class for expanded clones, and some rows have none.

TRBD1 | TRBJ2-3 | NA | TRBV19 | TGTGCCAGTAGTAGGGACAGCTCTAGCACAGATACGCAGTATTTT | CASSRDSSSTDTQYF
NA | TRBJ2-7 | NA | TRBV30 | TGTGCCTGGAGTATACAGGGATTCCCCTACGAGCAGTACTTC | CAWSIQGFPYEQYF
TRBD2 | TRBJ2-3 | NA | TRBV29-1 | TGCAGCGTCGTCCCCCTGGCCGGGAGGACGCAGTATTTT | CSVVPLAGRTQYF
NA | TRBJ2-7 | NA | TRBV11-2 | TGTGCCAGCAGCTTAGACCCCACCTACGAGCAGTACTTC | CASSLDPTYEQYF
NA | TRBJ2-7 | few | TRBV2 | TGTGCCAGCAGCCTAGTGATTTCCTACGAGCAGTACTTC | CASSLVISYEQYF
TRBD1 | TRBJ2-7 | NA | TRBV5-1 | TGCGCCAGCAGCTTGTACTCCGACAGGGGGCAAGAGCAGTACTTC | CASSLYSDRGQEQYF
NA | TRBJ1-2 | NA | TRBV15 | TGTGCCACCAGCAGAGATCGGCCAGCGGAATATGGCTACACCTTC | CATSRDRPAEYGYTF
TRBD1 | TRBJ1-2 | NA | TRBV5-1 | TGCGCCAGCACCGACAGGGGTTGGGATGGCTACACCTTC | CASTDRGWDGYTF
TRBD2 | TRBJ2-7 | NA | TRBV5-7 | TGTGCCAGCAGATGGGCCCTAGCGGTCTCCTACGAGCAGTACTTC | CASRWALAVSYEQYF
TRBD1 | TRBJ1-3 | NA | TRBV2 | TGTGCCAGCAGCCCCAGACAGGGAGCCTCTGGAAACACCATATATTTT | CASSPRQGASGNTIYF
NA | TRBJ2-5 | NA | TRBV30 | TGTGCCTGGAGTGTATTGCGGTACCAAGAGACCCAGTACTTC | CAWSVLRYQETQYF
TRBD2 | TRBJ2-2 | NA | TRBV19 | TGTGCCAGCTCACGACTAGCGGGACACACCGGGGAGCTGTTTTTT | CASSRLAGHTGELFF
NA | TRBJ2-7 | NA | TRBV7-9 | TGTGCCAGCAGCGCGTACTATTCGAGCTCCTACGAGCAGTACTTC | CASSAYYSSSYEQYF
TRBD2 | TRBJ2-2 | NA | TRBV5-4 | TGTGCCAGCAGCTTGGGGACTAGCGGACGGAACACCGGGGAGCTGTTTTTT | CASSLGTSGRNTGELFF
TRBD2 | TRBJ2-1 | NA | TRBV27 | TGTGCCAGCAGTTTAGTCTGGACTAGCGGTTACAATGAGCAGTTCTTC | CASSLVWTSGYNEQFF
TRBD2 | TRBJ2-1 | NA | TRBV19 | TGTGCCAGTAGTGCCGATCCGGGGGGGACGGGGTACAATGAGCAGTTCTTC | CASSADPGGTGYNEQFF
TRBD1 | TRBJ2-1 | NA | TRBV6-5 | TGTGCCAGCAGGTCTTGGACAGGCTCCTACAATGAGCAGTTCTTC | CASRSWTGSYNEQFF
TRBD1 | TRBJ1-4 | NA | TRBV7-9 | TGTGCCAGCAGTCAAACCGGGACAGGGATCCAAAAACTGTTTTTT | CASSQTGTGIQKLFF
TRBD1 | TRBJ1-2 | NA | TRBV7-3 | TGTGCCAGCAGCTCTACAGGGGGCGACGGCTACACCTTC | CASSSTGGDGYTF
NA | TRBJ1-1 | once | TRBV30 | TGTGCCTGGAGTCTTTCCAGAATGAACACTGAAGCTTTCTTT | CAWSLSRMNTEAFF
NA | TRBJ2-2 | NA | TRBV9 | TGTGCCAGCAGCGGGCGGGTCACCGGGGAGCTGTTTTTT | CASSGRVTGELFF
NA | TRBJ1-2 | NA | TRBV15 | TGTGCCACCAGCAGAGATGAGGTGGGGGGGCACTATGGCTACACCTTC | CATSRDEVGGHYGYTF
NA | TRBJ2-7 | NA | TRBV19 | TGTGCCAGTACCCGGGACTCACTCACCTACGAGCAGTACTTC | CASTRDSLTYEQYF
TRBD2 | TRBJ2-7 | NA | TRBV6-5 | TGTGCCAGCAGTTACTCGAAGGCAGGGAGGGTGGAGCAGTACTTC | CASSYSKAGRVEQYF
TRBD2 | TRBJ2-1 | once | TRBV5-6 | TGTGCCAGCAGCTTGGCCGGGACTAGCGGGAGCAATGAGCAGTTCTTC | CASSLAGTSGSNEQFF
TRBD1 | TRBJ2-3 | NA | TRBV7-2 | TGTGCCAGCAGCTTATCGGGACAGGGTGGAGATACGCAGTATTTT | CASSLSGQGGDTQYF
TRBD2 | TRBJ2-1 | NA | TRBV6-4 | TGTGCCAGCAGTGACTCCACGGGGGGAGAGGCCCCGCTCAATGAGCAGTTCTTC | CASSDSTGGEAPLNEQFF
NA | TRBJ2-1 | few | TRBV5-1 | TGCGCCAGCAGCTGGGGCACGGGTGCTGTCAATGAGCAGTTCTTC | CASSWGTGAVNEQFF
TRBD2 | TRBJ2-1 | NA | TRBV20-1 | TGCAGTCGACTAGCGGTAGATGAGCAGTTCTTC | CSRLAVDEQFF
NA | TRBJ1-2 | NA | TRBV5-4 | TGTGCCAGCAGCCAACAGGTCGCCTCGGACTATGGCTACACCTTC | CASSQQVASDYGYTF
TRBD2 | TRBJ2-4 | NA | TRBV5-4 | TGTGCCAGCAGCGGGACTAGCGGGAGCGGAGGCATTCAGTACTTC | CASSGTSGSGGIQYF
TRBD1 | TRBJ1-5 | NA | TRBV4-1 | TGCGCCAGCAGCCAAGGGATCAGGGGGCGGTGGGTTCAGCCCCAGCATTTT | CASSQGIRGRWVQPQHF
NA | TRBJ1-3 | NA | TRBV19 | TGTGCCAGTAGTATGGGGACACTTGGAAACACCATATATTTT | CASSMGTLGNTIYF
TRBD2 | TRBJ2-7 | NA | TRBV10-3 | TGTGCCATCAGGGACGCGGGAGCCTACGAGCAGTACTTC | CAIRDAGAYEQYF
NA | TRBJ2-5 | NA | TRBV6-5 | TGTGCCACCGCCGGAATTAGGACAGCTCAAGAGACCCAGTACTTC | CATAGIRTAQETQYF
NA | TRBJ2-3 | NA | TRBV19 | TGTGCCAGTAGAACAAGTTTGAACACAGATACGCAGTATTTT | CASRTSLNTDTQYF
TRBD1 | TRBJ2-3 | NA | TRBV6-6 | TGTGCCAGCAGTTTAAGGACAGGGGGCACAGATACGCAGTATTTT | CASSLRTGGTDTQYF
TRBD1 | TRBJ1-1 | NA | TRBV9 | TGTGCCAGCAGTCAAACCGGGGACAGGCGAGAAGCTTTCTTT | CASSQTGDRREAFF
NA | TRBJ1-1 | NA | TRBV5-1 | TGCGCCAGCAGCTTGGCGACGCGCGGGCCGAACACTGAAGCTTTCTTT | CASSLATRGPNTEAFF
NA | TRBJ1-1 | NA | TRBV29-1 | TGCAGCGTCCGCCCCGGGGGGAACACTGAAGCTTTCTTT | CSVRPGGNTEAFF
TRBD1 | TRBJ1-1 | NA | TRBV30 | TGTGCCTGGAGTGCGGTTCGCGGCCAGGGGGCTGGCGGAGCTTTCTTT | CAWSAVRGQGAGGAFF
NA | TRBJ1-2 | NA | TRBV10-3 | TGTGCCATCAGTGAATCCGGGGAATATGGCTACACCTTC | CAISESGEYGYTF
TRBD1 | TRBJ1-2 | NA | TRBV9 | TGTGCCAGCAGCGCGCTGGGGACAGGGGTTTTAGGCTACACCTTC | CASSALGTGVLGYTF
NA | TRBJ2-3 | NA | TRBV30 | TGTGCCTGGAGTGTACGGGCCACCTCGCAGGGAAGCACGCAGTATTTT | CAWSVRATSQGSTQYF
NA | TRBJ2-7 | NA | TRBV7-9 | TGTGCCAGCAGGCCAGACTCCTCTTACGAGCAGTACTTC | CASRPDSSYEQYF
TRBD1 | TRBJ1-1 | NA | TRBV19 | TGTGCCAGTAGTCGCACAGGGGGAAGCTACACTGAAGCTTTCTTT | CASSRTGGSYTEAFF
NA | TRBJ2-7 | once | TRBV9 | TGTGCCAGCAGCCCTGAGGACAGAGACTACGAGCAGTACTTC | CASSPEDRDYEQYF
TRBD1 | TRBJ2-7 | NA | TRBV10-3 | TGTGCCATCAAGGGACAGTACGAGCAGTACTTC | CAIKGQYEQYF
NA | TRBJ2-3 | once | TRBV4-1 | TGCGCCAGCAGCCGAGTAGCGGCCGGGGGCACAGATACGCAGTATTTT | CASSRVAAGGTDTQYF
NA | TRBJ1-2 | NA | TRBV9 | TGTGCCAGCAGCGTAGCTAAGGGGTACTATGGCTACACCTTC | CASSVAKGYYGYTF
NA | TRBJ1-2 | NA | TRBV14 | TGTGCCAGCAGCCAAGGGGGGCAGGACTATGGCTACACCTTC | CASSQGGQDYGYTF
TRBD2 | TRBJ2-2 | NA | TRBV7-2 | TGTGCCAGCAGCTTAGTTTCGCTAGCGGGAGAGTATACCGGGGAGCTGTTTTTT | CASSLVSLAGEYTGELFF
TRBD2 | TRBJ2-1 | NA | TRBV27 | TGTGCCAGCAGATCCCTAGCGGGATGGGGGAATGAGCAGTTCTTC | CASRSLAGWGNEQFF